The clone carrying this T cell receptor (beta chain) has only a few counts. This record comes from a study of tumor-infiltrating lymphocytes in oesophageal squamous cell carcinoma. A single record per CDR3 protein comes from TCRdb applying MiXCR to the PCR reads. This table holds about 12,000 distinct CDR3 sequences, 45% to 55% found once. Sequences were obtained from normal esophageal tissue next to the tumor. The origin of this receptor is a male donor with esophageal squamous cell carcinoma.

DNA for the CDR3: TGTGCCAGCAAAGAGGGGGCCGCTGGAAACACCATATATTTT. Amino acid sequence: CASKEGAAGNTIYF. This chain connects TRBV2 to TRBJ1-3, with 7 bases matching TRBD1. CDR1 and CDR2 from the germline V gene are SNHLY and FYNNEI. Trimming took 7 bases from V and 2 from J; bases not matched to a gene: 5. The length of the CDR3 is 14 residues.